A selection of T cell receptor beta chains follows, all from one sample in a study of beta chain features in type 1 diabetes. Repertoires were generated with immunoSEQ multiplex PCR, while TCRdb's copy carries only in-frame clones and drops some. Among more than 550,000 clones listed, about 14% were seen once. The sample comprised naive CD4+ T cells from blood. The origin of the receptors is a young man with type 1 diabetes. Each CDR3 is given with its conserved first and last residue. A D gene is named only where the DNA matches it firmly. Some rows mark clone size as missing; the rest say once, few, many or name a class of expanded clone.

V gene	clone size	D gene	J gene	CDR3 DNA	CDR3 protein
TRBV5-4	few	.	TRBJ2-1	TGTGCCAGCAGCTTGACAGCTAGCGATCATGAGCAGTTCTTC	CASSLTASDHEQFF
TRBV19	few	.	TRBJ2-6	TGTGCCAGTACATGGGGCCATTCTTCTGGGGCCAACGTCCTGACTTTC	CASTWGHSSGANVLTF
TRBV7-2	.	.	TRBJ2-7	TGTGCCAGCAGCTACCTACGAGACGAGCAGTACTTC	CASSYLRDEQYF
TRBV19	few	.	TRBJ2-1	TGTGCCAGTATCAATCCCGGTGGGGACTGGATCTTCTTC	CASINPGGDWIFF
TRBV6-5	.	.	TRBJ2-7	TGTGCCAGCAGCCTGACCTTAGGGGCATCGCAGTACTTC	CASSLTLGASQYF
TRBV30	few	TRBD2	TRBJ2-1	TGTGCCTGGAGTAAGGGCGGGGGGGCCCGGTACAATGAGCAGTTCTTC	CAWSKGGGARYNEQFF
TRBV27	.	TRBD2	TRBJ2-5	TGTGCCAGCAGAACCCGACTAGCGGGAGGGCCAGAGACCCAGTACTTC	CASRTRLAGGPETQYF
TRBV7-2	.	TRBD2	TRBJ2-7	TGTGCCAGCAGCTTCCAGCGGGGGGACTACGAGCAGTACTTC	CASSFQRGDYEQYF
TRBV30	.	TRBD1	TRBJ2-7	TGTGCCTGGAGTGTAGGACAGGGGGCGGCCTACGAGCAGTACTTC	CAWSVGQGAAYEQYF
TRBV4-3	.	TRBD2	TRBJ2-3	TGCGCCAGCAGCCAAGATATCCTAGCGGGGGGCCTAACAGATACGCAGTATTTT	CASSQDILAGGLTDTQYF
TRBV15	few	.	TRBJ2-4	TGTGCCACCAGCTCCCCTGGGGGCAGGGAGAGAAACATTCAGTACTTC	CATSSPGGRERNIQYF
TRBV7-6	once	.	TRBJ2-7	TGTGCCAGCAGCCCCGGGGTCGAGCAGTACTTC	CASSPGVEQYF
TRBV15	.	.	TRBJ2-2	TGTGCCACCAGCAGAGAGTGGCTGGGGAGCACCGGGGAGCTGTTTTTT	CATSREWLGSTGELFF
TRBV29-1	few	.	TRBJ1-1	TGCAGCGTTGTAAGGGGAATGAACACTGAAGCTTTCTTT	CSVVRGMNTEAFF
TRBV9	.	TRBD2	TRBJ2-1	TGTGCCAGCAGCCCACACGTAGCGGGGGTCCCAAATGAGCAGTTCTTC	CASSPHVAGVPNEQFF
TRBV19	few	.	TRBJ2-3	TGTGCCAGTAGTGGTTCCACAGATACGCAGTATTTT	CASSGSTDTQYF
TRBV18	few	.	TRBJ1-1	TGTGCCAGCTCACCACCAAGTACGGGGACTGAAGCTTTCTTT	CASSPPSTGTEAFF
TRBV28	.	.	TRBJ2-7	TGTGCCAGCAGTCGGACCGGCCCCTCGGCCTACGAGCAGTACTTC	CASSRTGPSAYEQYF
TRBV4-2	.	TRBD2	TRBJ2-3	TGTGCCAGCAGCCGGCGACTAGCGGGGGGCACAGATACGCAGTATTTT	CASSRRLAGGTDTQYF
TRBV7-2	few	.	TRBJ2-4	TGTGCCAGCAGTCAGTCTGGTTCCACCAAAAACATTCAGTACTTC	CASSQSGSTKNIQYF
TRBV5-4	.	TRBD1	TRBJ2-2	TGTGCCAGCAGCTTAAGACAGGGTGACACCGGGGAGCTGTTTTTT	CASSLRQGDTGELFF
TRBV7-7	once	TRBD1	TRBJ2-5	TGTGCTAGCAGCTCACAGGGGCTGGGCCAAGAGACCCAGTACTTC	CASSSQGLGQETQYF
TRBV6-6	.	.	TRBJ1-6	TGTGCCAGCAGTTACTCGACGGGGCTTGCGAATTCACCCCTCCACTTT	CASSYSTGLANSPLHF
TRBV5-1	few	.	TRBJ1-1	TGCGCCAGCAGCTTTTCCAACACTGAAGCTTTCTTT	CASSFSNTEAFF
TRBV5-6	.	TRBD1	TRBJ2-7	TGTGCCAGCACCCGAGGGGGCAGGGGATCCTACGAGCAGTACTTC	CASTRGGRGSYEQYF
TRBV7-2	.	.	TRBJ1-5	TGTGCCAGCAGCTTAGAGGGTAGCAATCAGCCCCAGCATTTT	CASSLEGSNQPQHF
TRBV7-2	few	.	TRBJ2-1	TGTGCCAGCAGCCAAACGGGGACCGTCGGCTTTGAGCAGTTCTTC	CASSQTGTVGFEQFF
TRBV5-1	.	TRBD1	TRBJ2-3	TGCGCCAGCAGCTGGGACAGGGAGGTCACAGATACGCAGTATTTT	CASSWDREVTDTQYF
TRBV28	few	.	TRBJ2-7	TGTGCCAGCAGCGATGCAGGGGAGGGGTCCTACGAGCAGTACTTC	CASSDAGEGSYEQYF
TRBV28	.	TRBD1	TRBJ2-5	TGTGCCAGCAGCTCCCCAGGGGACAGGGGGGAAGAGACCCAGTACTTC	CASSSPGDRGEETQYF
TRBV15	few	.	TRBJ2-1	TGTGCCACCAGCAGAGAACCGGGGGTGGCCTACAATGAGCAGTTCTTC	CATSREPGVAYNEQFF
TRBV2	few	.	TRBJ2-3	TGTGCCAGCAGGGCAACGACTAGTACAGCAGATACGCAGTATTTT	CASRATTSTADTQYF
TRBV30	.	.	TRBJ1-6	TGTGCCTGGAGTCTTCAGGGTTGGGATTCACCCCTCCACTTT	CAWSLQGWDSPLHF
TRBV5-1	.	TRBD2	TRBJ2-7	TGCGCCAGCAGCTTGGAGGGGACTAGCGGCAACGAGCAGTACTTC	CASSLEGTSGNEQYF
TRBV29-1	few	.	TRBJ2-3	TGCAGCGGCCGAGGGGTCGTGGCGGCAGATACGCAGTATTTT	CSGRGVVAADTQYF
TRBV9	.	.	TRBJ2-2	TGTGCCAGCACCAGCAGCGTAGACCTGTCGGGCACCGGGGAGCTGTTTTTT	CASTSSVDLSGTGELFF
TRBV30	.	TRBD1	TRBJ2-3	TGTGCCTGGACGATCGGACAGGCCGGCACAGATACGCAGTATTTT	CAWTIGQAGTDTQYF
TRBV30	.	TRBD1	TRBJ1-6	TGTGCCTTCGACAGGGGGCAATCACCCCTCCACTTT	CAFDRGQSPLHF
TRBV5-1	few	TRBD2	TRBJ2-1	TGCGCCAGCAGCTATGGAACTAGCGGGGACCGTATGGGTGTCTTC	CASSYGTSGDRMGVF
TRBV11-2	.	.	TRBJ2-1	TGTGCCAGCAGCTTAGACAGGGGCAATGAGCAGTTCTTC	CASSLDRGNEQFF
TRBV7-2	.	.	TRBJ2-3	TGTGCCAGCAGCCTGGTAGCGGTGGGCACAGATACGCAGTATTTT	CASSLVAVGTDTQYF
TRBV18	.	.	TRBJ2-1	TGTGCCAGCTCACCGGACCTTAACAATGAGCAGTTCTTC	CASSPDLNNEQFF
TRBV5-1	.	TRBD1	TRBJ2-3	TGCGCCAGCAGCTTCGGGACAGGGGGCTTAGATACGCAGTATTTT	CASSFGTGGLDTQYF
TRBV28	few	TRBD2	TRBJ2-1	TGTGCCAGCAGCCCGGTACTAGCGGGGGCCCGATACAATGAGCAGTTCTTC	CASSPVLAGARYNEQFF
TRBV7-3	.	.	TRBJ2-6	TGTGCCAGCAGCTCTCTAAACGGAGTCTCTGGGGCCAACGTCCTGACTTTC	CASSSLNGVSGANVLTF
TRBV29-1	few	.	TRBJ1-2	TGCGGAAAGACAGACAACTATGGCTACACCTTC	CGKTDNYGYTF
TRBV28	few	TRBD1	TRBJ2-7	TGTGCCGGCGGGACAGGGAACTACGAGCAGTACTTC	CAGGTGNYEQYF
TRBV30	few	.	TRBJ2-1	TGTGCCTGGAGTATTTCCCACAATGAGCAGTTCTTC	CAWSISHNEQFF
TRBV7-9	few	TRBD1	TRBJ1-5	TGTGCCAGCAGCCCAAGCGGGACAGCCTCGGGTCAGCCCCAGCATTTT	CASSPSGTASGQPQHF
TRBV25-1	few	TRBD1	TRBJ2-5	TGTGCCAGCAGCCCAGGGGGCGCGGGGGAGACCCAGTACTTC	CASSPGGAGETQYF
TRBV4-2	.	.	TRBJ2-7	TGTGCCAGCAGCCAAGCTAGGCAGGCTAGCTCCTACGAGCAGTACTTC	CASSQARQASSYEQYF
TRBV5-1	few	.	TRBJ2-2	TGCGCCAGCAGCTTGAGGACACCCAACACCGGGGAGCTGTTTTTT	CASSLRTPNTGELFF
TRBV4-3	few	TRBD1	TRBJ2-1	TGCGCCAGCAGCCAACTTACGGACAGGGATAATGAGCAGTTCTTC	CASSQLTDRDNEQFF
TRBV5-1	.	.	TRBJ2-5	TGCGCCAGCAGCGCCCGGACGGCGGCAGGAACTCAAGAGACCCAGTACTTC	CASSARTAAGTQETQYF